The present T cell receptor (beta chain) was sequenced within a study of blood T cell repertoires in COVID-19. On the study more broadly: Sites across the United States, Italy and Spain contributed samples from acute and convalescent COVID-19. The cDNA or gDNA used as material had been derived from T cells, B-cell-depleted T cells, or PBMCs.

In the authors' methods: Cell counts per sample came from amplifying reference gene primers. Clones were read by immunoSEQ multiplex PCR, and TCRdb kept only the in-frame ones, dropping some. D and trimming were read from the DNA, whereas the V and J calls and clone size are those reported in that table. Seen here are more than 65,000 clones, about four fifths observed once, and the top ten hold 15% to 20%. This CDR3 spans 16 amino acids. The germline gives CDR1 MDHEN, CDR2 SYDVKM. V was clipped by 3 bases and J by 2 bases, with 14 bases between them. The source is a woman of 80 years or more with active or convalescent COVID-19. Sample: peripheral blood. This chain connects TRBV28 to TRBJ1-5; a weak D match, TRBD1 (5 bases). The CDR3 nucleotides read TGTGCCAGCAGTTTCGGGCAGGGCGCGGGCAATCAGCCCCAGCATTTT. The encoded protein is CASSFGQGAGNQPQHF. The full variable domain, completed using reference TRBV28 and TRBJ1-5, is DVKVTQSSRYLVKRTGEKVFLECVQDMDHENMFWYRQDPGLGLRLIYFSYDVKMKEKGDIPEGYSVSREKKERFSLILESASTNQTSMYLCASSFGQGAGNQPQHFGDGTRLSIL.